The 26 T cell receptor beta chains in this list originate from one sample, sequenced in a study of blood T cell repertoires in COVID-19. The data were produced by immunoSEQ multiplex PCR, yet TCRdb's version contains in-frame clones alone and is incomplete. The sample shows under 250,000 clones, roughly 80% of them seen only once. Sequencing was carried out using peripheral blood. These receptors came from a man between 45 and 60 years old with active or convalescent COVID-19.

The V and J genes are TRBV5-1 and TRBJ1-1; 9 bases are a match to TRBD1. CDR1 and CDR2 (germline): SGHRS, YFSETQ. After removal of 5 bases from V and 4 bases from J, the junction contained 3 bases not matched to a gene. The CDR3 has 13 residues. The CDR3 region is CASRRQGVTEAFF. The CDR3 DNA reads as TGCGCCAGCAGAAGACAGGGGGTCACTGAAGCTTTCTTT.

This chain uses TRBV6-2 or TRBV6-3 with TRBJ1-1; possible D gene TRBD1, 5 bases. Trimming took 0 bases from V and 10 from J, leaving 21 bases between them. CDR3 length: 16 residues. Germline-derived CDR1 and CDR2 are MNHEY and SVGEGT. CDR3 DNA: TGTGCCAGCAGTTACTCGAGTGGGCGCCCAGGGCGGGGAGCTTTCTTT. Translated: CASSYSSGRPGRGAFF.

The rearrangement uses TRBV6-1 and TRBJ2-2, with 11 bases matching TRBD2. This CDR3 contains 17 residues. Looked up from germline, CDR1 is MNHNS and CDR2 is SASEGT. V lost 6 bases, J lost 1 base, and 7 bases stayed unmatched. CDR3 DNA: TGTGCCAGCAGAGAAATAGCGGGGGGGCTGAACACCGGGGAGCTGTTTTTT. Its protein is CASREIAGGLNTGELFF.

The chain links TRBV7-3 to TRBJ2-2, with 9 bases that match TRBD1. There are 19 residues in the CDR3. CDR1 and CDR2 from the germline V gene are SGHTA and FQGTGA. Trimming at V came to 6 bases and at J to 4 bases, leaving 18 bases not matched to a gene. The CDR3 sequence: CASSYYPTGGKNPTGELFF. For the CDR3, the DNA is TGTGCCAGCAGTTACTACCCGACAGGGGGGAAGAATCCCACCGGGGAGCTGTTTTTT.

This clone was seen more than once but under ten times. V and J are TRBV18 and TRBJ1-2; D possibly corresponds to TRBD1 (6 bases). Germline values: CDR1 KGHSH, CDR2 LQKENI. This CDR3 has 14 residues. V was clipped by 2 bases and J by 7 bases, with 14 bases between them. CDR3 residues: CASSPSPGTSGYTF. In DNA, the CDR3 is TGTGCCAGCTCACCATCCCCCGGGACATCTGGCTACACCTTC.

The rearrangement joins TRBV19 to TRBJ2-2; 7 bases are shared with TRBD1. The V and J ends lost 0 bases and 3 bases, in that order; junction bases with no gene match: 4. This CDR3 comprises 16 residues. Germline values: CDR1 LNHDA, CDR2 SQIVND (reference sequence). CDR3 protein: CASSIEYRGYTGELFF. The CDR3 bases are TGTGCCAGTAGTATAGAATACAGGGGATACACCGGGGAGCTGTTTTTT.

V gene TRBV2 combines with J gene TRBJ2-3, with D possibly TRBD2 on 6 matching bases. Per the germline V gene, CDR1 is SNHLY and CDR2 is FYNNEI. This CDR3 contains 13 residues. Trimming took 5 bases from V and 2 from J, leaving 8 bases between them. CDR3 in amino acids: CASSWDSTDTQYF. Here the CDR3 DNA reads TGTGCCAGCAGTTGGGACTCCACAGATACGCAGTATTTT.

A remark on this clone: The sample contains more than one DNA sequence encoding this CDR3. CDR3 in DNA: TGTGCCAGTAGTATCGGCGGGGGTCGGAATCAGCCCCAGCATTTT. This encodes CASSIGGGRNQPQHF. The gene calls are TRBV19 and TRBJ1-5; tentatively, D is TRBD1 (5 bases). Germline V CDR1 and CDR2: LNHDA, SQIVND (reference sequence). The CDR3 length is 15 residues. V was clipped by 3 bases and J by 4 bases, with 13 bases between them.

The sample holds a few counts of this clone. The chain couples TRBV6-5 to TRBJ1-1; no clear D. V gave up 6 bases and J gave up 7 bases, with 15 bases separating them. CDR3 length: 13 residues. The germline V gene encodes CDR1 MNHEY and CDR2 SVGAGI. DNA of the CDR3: TGTGCCAGCAGGCTTTTCAGACAAATTGAAGCTTTCTTT. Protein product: CASRLFRQIEAFF.

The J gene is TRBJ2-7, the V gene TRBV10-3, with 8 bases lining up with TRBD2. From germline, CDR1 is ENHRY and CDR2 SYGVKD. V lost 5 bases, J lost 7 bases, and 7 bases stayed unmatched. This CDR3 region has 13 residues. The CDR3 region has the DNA TGTGCCATCAGTCCGGGACTAGAGGGTGAGCAGTACTTC. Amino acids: CAISPGLEGEQYF.

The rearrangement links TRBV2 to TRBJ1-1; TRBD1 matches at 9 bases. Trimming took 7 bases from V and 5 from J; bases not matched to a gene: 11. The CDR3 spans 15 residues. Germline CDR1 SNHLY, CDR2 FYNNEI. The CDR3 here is CASIPGQGFGTEAFF. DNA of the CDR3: TGTGCCAGCATTCCGGGACAGGGATTTGGGACTGAAGCTTTCTTT.

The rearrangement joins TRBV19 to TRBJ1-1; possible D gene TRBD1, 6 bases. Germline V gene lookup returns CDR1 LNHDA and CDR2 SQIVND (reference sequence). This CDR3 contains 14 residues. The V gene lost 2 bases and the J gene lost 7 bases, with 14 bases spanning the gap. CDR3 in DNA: TGTGCCAGTAGTATACATGTAGGGGGGGGTGAAGCTTTCTTT. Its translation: CASSIHVGGGEAFF. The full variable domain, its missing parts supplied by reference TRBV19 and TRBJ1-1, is DGGITQSPKYLFRKEGQNVTLSCEQNLNHDAMYWYRQDPGQGLRLIYYSQIVNDFQKGDIAEGYSVSREKKESFPLTVTSAQKNPTAFYLCASSIHVGGGEAFFGQGTRLTVV.

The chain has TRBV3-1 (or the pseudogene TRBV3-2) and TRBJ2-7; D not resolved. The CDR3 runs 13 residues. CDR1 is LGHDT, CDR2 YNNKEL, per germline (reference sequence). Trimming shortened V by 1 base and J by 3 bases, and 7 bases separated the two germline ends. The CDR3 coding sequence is TGTGCCAGCAGCCAAGGGCAGTACTACGAGCAGTACTTC. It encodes CASSQGQYYEQYF.

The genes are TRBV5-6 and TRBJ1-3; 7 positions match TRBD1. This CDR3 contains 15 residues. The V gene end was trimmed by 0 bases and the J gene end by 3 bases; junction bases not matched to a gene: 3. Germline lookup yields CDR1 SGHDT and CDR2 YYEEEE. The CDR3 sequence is CASSLEGASGNTIYF. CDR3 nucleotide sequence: TGTGCCAGCAGCTTGGAGGGGGCAAGTGGAAACACCATATATTTT.

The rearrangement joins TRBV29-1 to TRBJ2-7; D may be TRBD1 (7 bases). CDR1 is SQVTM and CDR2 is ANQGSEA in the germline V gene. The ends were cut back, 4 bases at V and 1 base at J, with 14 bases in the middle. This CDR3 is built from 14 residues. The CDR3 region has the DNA TGCAGCGTTGTAGGGCAGGGGGGATCCTACGAGCAGTACTTC. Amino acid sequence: CSVVGQGGSYEQYF.

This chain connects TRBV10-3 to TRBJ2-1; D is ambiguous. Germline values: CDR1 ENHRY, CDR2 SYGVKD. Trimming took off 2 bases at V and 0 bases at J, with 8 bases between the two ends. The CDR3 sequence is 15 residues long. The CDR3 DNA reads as TGTGCCATCAGTGAGACTTACGACTCCTACAATGAGCAGTTCTTC. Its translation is CAISETYDSYNEQFF.

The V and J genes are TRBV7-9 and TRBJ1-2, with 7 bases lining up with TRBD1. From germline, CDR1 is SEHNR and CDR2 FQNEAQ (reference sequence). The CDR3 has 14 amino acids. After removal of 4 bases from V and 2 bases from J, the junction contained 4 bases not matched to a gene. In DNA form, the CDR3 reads TGTGCCAGCAGCTCTGCACAGGGGAACTATGGCTACACCTTC. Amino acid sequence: CASSSAQGNYGYTF.

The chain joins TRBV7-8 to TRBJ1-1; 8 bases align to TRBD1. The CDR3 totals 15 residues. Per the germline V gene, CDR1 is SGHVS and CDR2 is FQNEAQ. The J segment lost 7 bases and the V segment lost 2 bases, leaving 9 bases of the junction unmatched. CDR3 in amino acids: CASSLFAGGQGEAFF. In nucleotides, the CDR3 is TGTGCCAGCAGCTTATTTGCAGGTGGACAGGGTGAAGCTTTCTTT.

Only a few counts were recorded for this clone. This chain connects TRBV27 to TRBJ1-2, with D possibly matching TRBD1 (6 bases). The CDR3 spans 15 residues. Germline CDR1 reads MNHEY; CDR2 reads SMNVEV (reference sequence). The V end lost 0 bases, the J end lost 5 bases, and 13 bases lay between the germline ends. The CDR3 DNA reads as TGTGCCAGCAGTTTATCGTCAGGGGCAGGGTATGGCTACACCTTC. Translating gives CASSLSSGAGYGYTF.

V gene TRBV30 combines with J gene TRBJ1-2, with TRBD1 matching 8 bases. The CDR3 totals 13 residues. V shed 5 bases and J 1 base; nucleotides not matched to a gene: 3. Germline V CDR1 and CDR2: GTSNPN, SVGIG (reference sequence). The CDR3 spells CAWGTGGNYGYTF. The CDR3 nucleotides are TGTGCCTGGGGCACAGGGGGTAACTATGGCTACACCTTC.

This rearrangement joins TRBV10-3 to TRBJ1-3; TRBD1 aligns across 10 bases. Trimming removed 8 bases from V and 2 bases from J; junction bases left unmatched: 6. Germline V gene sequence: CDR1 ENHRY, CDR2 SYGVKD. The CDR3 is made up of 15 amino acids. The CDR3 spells CAILTGQGTGNTIYF. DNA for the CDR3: TGTGCCATCCTCACGGGACAGGGGACTGGAAACACCATATATTTT.

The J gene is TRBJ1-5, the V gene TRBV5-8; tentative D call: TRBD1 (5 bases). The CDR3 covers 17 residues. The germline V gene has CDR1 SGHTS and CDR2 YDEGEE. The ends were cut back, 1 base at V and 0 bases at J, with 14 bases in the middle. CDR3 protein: CASSLFRTGGSNQPQHF. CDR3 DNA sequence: TGTGCCAGCAGCTTGTTCCGGACCGGGGGTAGCAATCAGCCCCAGCATTTT.

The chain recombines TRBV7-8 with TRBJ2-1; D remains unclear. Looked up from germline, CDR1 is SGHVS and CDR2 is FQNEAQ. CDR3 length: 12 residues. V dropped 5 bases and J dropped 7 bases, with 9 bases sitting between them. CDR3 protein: CASSPSGNEQFF. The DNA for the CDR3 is TGTGCCAGCAGCCCCTCGGGTAATGAGCAGTTCTTC.

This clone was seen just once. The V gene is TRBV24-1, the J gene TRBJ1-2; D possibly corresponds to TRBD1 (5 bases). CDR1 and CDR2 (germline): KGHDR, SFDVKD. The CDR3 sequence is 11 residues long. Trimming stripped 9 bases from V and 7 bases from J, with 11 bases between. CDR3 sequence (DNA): TGTGCCACCTACCCGGGGGTTGGCTACACCTTC. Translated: CATYPGVGYTF.

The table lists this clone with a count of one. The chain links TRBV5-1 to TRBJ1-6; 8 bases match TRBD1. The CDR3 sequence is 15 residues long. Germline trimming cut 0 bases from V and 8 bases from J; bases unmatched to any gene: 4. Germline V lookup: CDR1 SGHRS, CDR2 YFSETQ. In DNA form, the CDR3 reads TGCGCCAGCAGCTTGGGCAGGGGGCACGATTCACCCCTCCACTTT. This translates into CASSLGRGHDSPLHF.

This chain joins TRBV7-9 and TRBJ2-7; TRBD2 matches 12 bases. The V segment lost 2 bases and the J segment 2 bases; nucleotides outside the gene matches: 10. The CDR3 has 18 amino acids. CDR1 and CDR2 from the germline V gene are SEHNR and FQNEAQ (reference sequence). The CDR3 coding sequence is TGTGCCAGCAGCTTATCCCTAGCGGGGGGGGTAGCACCCTACGAGCAGTACTTC. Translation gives CASSLSLAGGVAPYEQYF.